The T cell receptor beta chain described here comes from a study of cytomegalovirus exposure and HLA in healthy donors. With 60 Vbeta and 13 Jbeta primers, the PCR was carried out. Produced via immunoSEQ multiplex PCR; TCRdb's table is partial and in-frame only. The sample lists approximately 91,000 clones, around 73% seen once, with over 1% in the top ten. Germline V gives CDR1 SGHVS, CDR2 FQNEAQ. V was pared by 1 base and J by 10 bases, with 20 bases between. This CDR3 comprises 16 residues. The sequence was obtained from a female donor in good health and CMV-seronegative. The genes are TRBV7-8 and TRBJ2-1, with D possibly matching TRBD1 (6 bases). Sequences were obtained from PBMCs. The CDR3 loop is CASSLGGQKPPREQFF. The CDR3 DNA is TGTGCCAGCAGCTTAGGGGGGCAAAAACCCCCAAGGGAGCAGTTCTTC.